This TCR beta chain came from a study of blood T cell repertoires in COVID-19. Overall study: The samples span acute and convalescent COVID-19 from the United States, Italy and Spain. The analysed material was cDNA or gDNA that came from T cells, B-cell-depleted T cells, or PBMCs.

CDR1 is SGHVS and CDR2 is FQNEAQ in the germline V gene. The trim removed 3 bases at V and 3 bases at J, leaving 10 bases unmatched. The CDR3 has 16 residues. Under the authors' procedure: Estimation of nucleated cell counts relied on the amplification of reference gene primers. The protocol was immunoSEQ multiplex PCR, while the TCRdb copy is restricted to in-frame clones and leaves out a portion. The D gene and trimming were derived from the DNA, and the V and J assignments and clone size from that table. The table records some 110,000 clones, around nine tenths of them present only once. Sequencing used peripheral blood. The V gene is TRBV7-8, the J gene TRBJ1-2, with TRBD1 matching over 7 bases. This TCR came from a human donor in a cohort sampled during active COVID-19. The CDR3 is CASSLGISGQDYGYTF. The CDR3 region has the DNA TGTGCCAGCAGCTTGGGTATCAGCGGACAGGACTATGGCTACACCTTC.